The 5 T cell receptor beta chains in this list originate from one sample, sequenced in a study of T cell responses to AZD1222 COVID-19 vaccine. Produced via immunoSEQ multiplex PCR; TCRdb's table is partial and in-frame only. The table lists some 130,000 clones, roughly nine tenths of them singletons. Sequenced material: peripheral blood, taken 28 days after the second AZD1222 dose. The receptors derive from an adult who received the AZD1222 COVID-19 vaccine.

This clone was seen once. The chain carries TRBV11-3 and TRBJ2-3; TRBD2 might be the D (6 bases). The germline gives CDR1 SGHNT, CDR2 YENEEA. V was clipped by 5 bases and J by 2 bases, with 14 bases between them. The CDR3 sequence is 15 residues long. The CDR3 loop reads CASSRGTSLTDTQYF. The CDR3 DNA reads TGTGCCAGCAGCCGTGGGACTTCACTCACAGATACGCAGTATTTT.

This clone was picked up one time. The genes are TRBV9 and TRBJ2-1, with D perhaps matching TRBD1 (6 bases). Germline CDR1 SGDLS, CDR2 YYNGEE. Trimming pared 0 bases from V and 4 bases from J, leaving 11 bases between. This CDR3 has 15 amino acids. The CDR3 nucleotides read TGTGCCAGCAGCGTAGAGGGGGTACCATACAATGAGCAGTTCTTC. Translating gives CASSVEGVPYNEQFF.

V usage is TRBV18 and J usage is TRBJ1-1; D gene ambiguous. CDR1 is KGHSH, CDR2 LQKENI, per germline. Deletions cut 1 base from V and 2 bases from J, with 8 bases between. The CDR3 covers 14 residues. The CDR3 DNA is TGTGCCAGCTCACCACTTCCCACTAACACTGAAGCTTTCTTT. Protein: CASSPLPTNTEAFF.

The V call is TRBV25-1, the J call TRBJ1-1; D gene ambiguous. The CDR3 covers 14 residues. Germline loops: CDR1 MGHDK, CDR2 SYGVNS. V lost 9 bases, J lost 1 base, and 15 bases lay in between. As DNA, the CDR3 is TGTGCCAGTTCAAAACCCCCTGAGAACACTGAAGCTTTCTTT. This translates into CASSKPPENTEAFF. Together with reference TRBV25-1 and TRBJ1-1, the CDR3 gives the full variable domain: EADIYQTPRYLVIGTGKKITLECSQTMGHDKMYWYQQDPGMELHLIHYSYGVNSTEKGDLSSESTVSRIRTEHFPLTLESARPSHTSQYLCASSKPPENTEAFFGQGTRLTVV.

The table lists this clone with a few counts. The CDR3 DNA follows: TGTGCCAGCAGTTTATCTCGGACAACAGGGGGTGGGTATAATTCACCCCTCCACTTT. It codes for CASSLSRTTGGGYNSPLHF. This chain uses TRBV27 with TRBJ1-6; 8 bases are a match to TRBD1. Germline CDR1 reads MNHEY; CDR2 reads SMNVEV (reference sequence). The CDR3 sequence is 19 residues long. Trimming took 0 bases from V and 4 from J; bases not matched to a gene: 11.